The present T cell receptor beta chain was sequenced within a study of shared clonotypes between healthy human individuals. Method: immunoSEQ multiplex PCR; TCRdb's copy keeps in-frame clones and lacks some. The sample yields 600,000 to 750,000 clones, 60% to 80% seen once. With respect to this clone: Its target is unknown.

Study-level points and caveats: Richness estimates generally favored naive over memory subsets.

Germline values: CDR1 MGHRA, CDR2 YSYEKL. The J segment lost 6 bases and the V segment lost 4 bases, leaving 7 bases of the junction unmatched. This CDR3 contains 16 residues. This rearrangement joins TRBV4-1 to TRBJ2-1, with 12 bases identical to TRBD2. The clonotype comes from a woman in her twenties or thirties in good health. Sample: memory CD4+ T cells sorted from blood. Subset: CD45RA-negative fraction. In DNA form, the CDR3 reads TGCGCCAGCAGCCGTAGACTAGCGGGAGACCTCAATGAGCAGTTCTTC. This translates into CASSRRLAGDLNEQFF.